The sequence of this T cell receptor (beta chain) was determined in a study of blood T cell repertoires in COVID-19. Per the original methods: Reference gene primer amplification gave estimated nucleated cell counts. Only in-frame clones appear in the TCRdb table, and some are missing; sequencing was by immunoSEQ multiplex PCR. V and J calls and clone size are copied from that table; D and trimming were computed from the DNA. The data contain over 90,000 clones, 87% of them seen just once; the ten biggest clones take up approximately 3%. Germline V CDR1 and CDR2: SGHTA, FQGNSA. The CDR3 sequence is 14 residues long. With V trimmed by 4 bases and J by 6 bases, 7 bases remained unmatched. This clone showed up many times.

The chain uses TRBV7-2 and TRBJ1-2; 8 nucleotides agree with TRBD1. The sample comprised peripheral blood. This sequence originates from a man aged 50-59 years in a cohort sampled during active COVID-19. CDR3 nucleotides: TGTGCCAGCAGCTCTAGACAGGGGAGGGATGGCTACACCTTC. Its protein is CASSSRQGRDGYTF.